These T cell receptor beta chains were read from a single sample in a study of control samples from healthy donors and cancer patients. Generated by immunoSEQ multiplex PCR, the TCRdb table keeps only in-frame clones and is missing some. This sample carries 190,000 or so clones, 90% to 95% of them seen once, and the ten largest clones take roughly 1.5%. Sequenced input: blood. These receptor sequences come from a man between 18 and 35 years old in good health. Each CDR3 is given with its conserved first and last residue. A D gene is named only where the DNA matches it firmly. Not every row has a clone size; where given, it reads once, few, many or a size class.

TRBV5-5	TRBJ1-3	TRBD1	once	CASSLSGTVGNTIYF	TGTGCCAGCAGCTTGTCCGGGACAGTAGGAAACACCATATATTTT
TRBV27	TRBJ2-7	NA	NA	CASSLGKGSYEQYF	TGTGCCAGCAGTTTAGGCAAGGGCTCCTACGAGCAGTACTTC
TRBV11-2	TRBJ2-7	NA	NA	CASSPAGINYEQYF	TGTGCCAGCAGCCCGGCTGGTATTAACTACGAGCAGTACTTC
TRBV27	TRBJ2-2	TRBD1	NA	CASSPTTGAPNTGELFF	TGTGCCAGCAGTCCAACCACAGGGGCACCGAACACCGGGGAGCTGTTTTTT
TRBV5-5	TRBJ1-1	NA	NA	CASSPAIRTEAFF	TGTGCCAGCAGCCCGGCTATTAGAACTGAAGCTTTCTTT
TRBV5-8	TRBJ2-5	TRBD2	NA	CASSLEASGARYQETQYF	TGTGCCAGCAGCTTGGAGGCTAGCGGGGCCCGGTACCAAGAGACCCAGTACTTC
TRBV29-1	TRBJ2-7	TRBD2	NA	CSVEGGTSGLYEQYF	TGCAGCGTTGAAGGAGGTACTAGCGGGCTCTACGAGCAGTACTTC
TRBV3-1/TRBV3-2	TRBJ2-2	NA	NA	CASREPNTGELFF	TGTGCCAGCAGAGAGCCTAACACCGGGGAGCTGTTTTTT
TRBV25-1	TRBJ1-2	NA	once	CAREGMEGYTF	TGTGCCAGGGAGGGGATGGAAGGCTACACCTTC
TRBV7-3	TRBJ2-5	TRBD2	NA	CASSLIAGGLQETQYF	TGTGCCAGCAGCTTAATAGCGGGGGGACTCCAAGAGACCCAGTACTTC
TRBV2	TRBJ1-4	NA	NA	CASSVVATNEKLFF	TGTGCCAGCAGTGTGGTTGCAACTAATGAAAAACTGTTTTTT
TRBV18	TRBJ2-3	TRBD1	NA	CASSPVTGTDTQYF	TGTGCCAGCTCACCTGTGACAGGGACAGATACGCAGTATTTT
TRBV27	TRBJ2-4	NA	NA	CASSSGGVAKNIQYF	TGTGCCAGCAGTTCAGGAGGGGTAGCCAAAAACATTCAGTACTTC